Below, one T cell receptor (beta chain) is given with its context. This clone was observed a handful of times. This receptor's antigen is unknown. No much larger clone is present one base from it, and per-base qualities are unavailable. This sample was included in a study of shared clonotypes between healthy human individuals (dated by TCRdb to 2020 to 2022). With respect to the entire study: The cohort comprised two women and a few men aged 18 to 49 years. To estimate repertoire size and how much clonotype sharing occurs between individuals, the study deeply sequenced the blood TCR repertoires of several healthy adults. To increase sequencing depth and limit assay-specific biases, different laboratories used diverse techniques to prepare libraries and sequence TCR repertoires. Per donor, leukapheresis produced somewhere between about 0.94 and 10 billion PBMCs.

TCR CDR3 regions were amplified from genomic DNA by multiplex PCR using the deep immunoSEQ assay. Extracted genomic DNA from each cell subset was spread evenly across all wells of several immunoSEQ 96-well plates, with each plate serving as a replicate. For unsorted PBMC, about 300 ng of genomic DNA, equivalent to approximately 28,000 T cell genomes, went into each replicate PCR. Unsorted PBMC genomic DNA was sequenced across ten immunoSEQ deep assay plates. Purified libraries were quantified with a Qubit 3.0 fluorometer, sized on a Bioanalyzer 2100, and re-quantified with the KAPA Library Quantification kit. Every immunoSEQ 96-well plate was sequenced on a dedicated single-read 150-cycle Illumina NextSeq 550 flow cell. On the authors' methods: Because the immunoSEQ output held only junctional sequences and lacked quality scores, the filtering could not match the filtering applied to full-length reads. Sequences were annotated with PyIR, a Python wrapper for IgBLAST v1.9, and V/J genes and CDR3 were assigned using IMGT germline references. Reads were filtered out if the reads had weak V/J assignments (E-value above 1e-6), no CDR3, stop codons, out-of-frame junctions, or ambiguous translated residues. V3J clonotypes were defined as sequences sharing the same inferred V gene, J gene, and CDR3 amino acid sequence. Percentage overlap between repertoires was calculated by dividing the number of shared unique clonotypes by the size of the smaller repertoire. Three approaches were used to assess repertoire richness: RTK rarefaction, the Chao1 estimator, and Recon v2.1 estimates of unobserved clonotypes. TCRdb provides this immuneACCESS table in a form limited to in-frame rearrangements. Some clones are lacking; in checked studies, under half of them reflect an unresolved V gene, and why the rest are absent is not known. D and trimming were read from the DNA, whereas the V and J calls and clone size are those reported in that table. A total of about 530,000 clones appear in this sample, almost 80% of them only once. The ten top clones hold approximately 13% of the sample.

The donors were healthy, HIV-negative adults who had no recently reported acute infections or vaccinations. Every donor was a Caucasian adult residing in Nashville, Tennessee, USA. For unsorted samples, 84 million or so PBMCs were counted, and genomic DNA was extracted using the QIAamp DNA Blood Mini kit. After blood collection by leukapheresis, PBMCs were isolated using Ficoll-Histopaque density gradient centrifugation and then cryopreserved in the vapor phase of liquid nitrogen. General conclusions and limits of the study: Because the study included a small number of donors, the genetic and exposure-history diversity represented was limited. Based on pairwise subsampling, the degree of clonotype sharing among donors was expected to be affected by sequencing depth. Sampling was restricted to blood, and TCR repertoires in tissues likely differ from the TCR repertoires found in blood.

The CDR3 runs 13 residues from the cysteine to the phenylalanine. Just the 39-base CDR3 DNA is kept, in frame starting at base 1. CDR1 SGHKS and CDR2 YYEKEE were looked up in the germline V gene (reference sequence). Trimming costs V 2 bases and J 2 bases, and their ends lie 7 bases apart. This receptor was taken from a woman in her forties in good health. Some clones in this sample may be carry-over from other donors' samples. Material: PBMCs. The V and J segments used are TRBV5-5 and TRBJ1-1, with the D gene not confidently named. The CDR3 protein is CASSFTANTEAFF. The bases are TGTGCCAGCAGCTTTACAGCCAACACTGAAGCTTTCTTT.